Below are 18 T cell receptor beta chains sequenced from a single sample in a study of OX40 agonist ivuxolimab in advanced cancers. The table came from immunoSEQ multiplex PCR; TCRdb's copy has only in-frame clones and leaves some out. In the table there are approximately 67,000 clones, roughly 84% of which are singletons. The sample consisted of CD4+ or CD8+ T cells sorted from blood, taken in a trial of the OX40 agonist ivuxolimab. These TCRs come from an adult with an advanced solid tumor such as melanoma, head and neck, liver or kidney cancer.

The chain has TRBV7-2 and TRBJ2-3; TRBD2 matches at 7 bases. The germline CDR1 and CDR2 sequences are SGHTA and FQGNSA. The CDR3 has 14 amino acids. V trimming: 7 bases; J trimming: 8 bases; junction bases outside the gene matches: 12. For the CDR3, the DNA is TGTGCCAGCATCATGGGGGGGAAAAGGGGTACGCAGTATTTT. Translated, it gives CASIMGGKRGTQYF.

This sequence joins TRBV19 and TRBJ2-5, with a possible D match to TRBD2 (5 bases). The CDR3 loop spans 15 amino acids. Germline CDR1 is LNHDA and CDR2 is SQIVND (reference sequence). The V end lost 5 bases, the J end lost 4 bases, and 17 bases lay between the germline ends. The CDR3 bases are TGTGCCAGTAGTCCAACAAGAGGGAGAGGAGAGACCCAGTACTTC. As protein: CASSPTRGRGETQYF.

The rearrangement uses TRBV7-8 and TRBJ2-1; 10 bases line up with TRBD2. Trimming cost V 5 bases and J 6 bases; bases outside gene matches: 7. The CDR3 consists of 15 residues. Looked up from germline, CDR1 is SGHVS and CDR2 is FQNEAQ. CDR3: CASSPQAGGINEQFF. CDR3 DNA: TGTGCCAGCAGCCCTCAAGCGGGAGGGATCAATGAGCAGTTCTTC.

The V call is TRBV9, the J call TRBJ1-1, with a weak D call TRBD1 (6 bases). Germline CDR1 reads SGDLS; CDR2 reads YYNGEE. V dropped 0 bases and J dropped 6 bases, with 12 bases sitting between them. This CDR3 is 14 amino acids long. CDR3: CASSVVSTGAEAFF. CDR3 DNA: TGTGCCAGCAGCGTAGTCTCGACAGGTGCTGAAGCTTTCTTT.

The V and J genes are TRBV7-3 and TRBJ2-7; 7 bases align to TRBD1. CDR1 is SGHTA and CDR2 is FQGTGA in the germline V gene. V gave up 1 base and J gave up 1 base; unmatched junction bases: 4. The CDR3 sequence is 15 residues long. DNA for the CDR3: TGTGCCAGCAGCTTAAATGCAGGGGGATCCTACGAGCAGTACTTC. This codes for CASSLNAGGSYEQYF.

This clone was counted a few times. V usage is TRBV19 and J usage is TRBJ2-1; 9 bases align to TRBD2. V gave up 6 bases and J gave up 3 bases; unmatched junction bases: 9. Per germline, CDR1 LNHDA and CDR2 SQIVND (reference sequence). The CDR3 has 16 amino acids. The CDR3 region has the DNA TGTGCCAGTAGGGATCTAGCGGGAAAAAACTACAATGAGCAGTTCTTC. Translating gives CASRDLAGKNYNEQFF.

This chain uses TRBV28 with TRBJ2-7; 11 bases line up with TRBD1. Looked up from germline, CDR1 is MDHEN and CDR2 is SYDVKM. The CDR3 runs 14 residues. Trimming removed 2 bases from V and 6 bases from J; junction bases left unmatched: 3. CDR3 sequence (DNA): TGTGCCAGCAGTTTAATGGGACAGGGGGGCGAGCAGTACTTC. Its translation: CASSLMGQGGEQYF.

This chain uses TRBV2 with TRBJ2-1, with unresolved D. Between the trimmed V and J ends, which lost 10 bases and 9 bases, there was a span of 10 bases. In germline, CDR1 is SNHLY, CDR2 FYNNEI. The CDR3 is 10 amino acids. The CDR3: CAISPIEQFF. For the CDR3, the DNA is TGTGCCATCTCGCCTATTGAGCAGTTCTTC.

The rearrangement joins TRBV20-1 to TRBJ1-1; D not certain. Trimming cost V 3 bases and J 7 bases, with 9 bases left between them. CDR3 length equals 11 residues. Per germline, CDR1 DFQATT and CDR2 SNEGSKA (reference sequence). The CDR3 DNA sequence: TGCAGTGCTAGGTGGACCCTTGAAGCTTTCTTT. Its translation: CSARWTLEAFF.

The chain carries TRBV19 and TRBJ1-1; the match to TRBD1 covers 8 bases. The V and J ends lost 0 bases and 8 bases, in that order; junction bases with no gene match: 2. Looked up from germline, CDR1 is LNHDA and CDR2 is SQIVND (reference sequence). The CDR3 totals 13 residues. CDR3 amino acids: CASSIDRTGEAFF. DNA of the CDR3: TGTGCCAGTAGTATAGATCGGACAGGGGAAGCTTTCTTT.

This clone was recorded only once. The chain joins TRBV6-1 to TRBJ2-5; TRBD2 matches at 7 bases. The CDR3 has 13 amino acids. Germline V gives CDR1 MNHNS, CDR2 SASEGT. J was trimmed by 5 bases and V by 4 bases; bases with no gene match: 4. CDR3 DNA: TGTGCCAGCAGTGGAGGACTAGTGGAGACCCAGTACTTC. Protein product: CASSGGLVETQYF.

This chain links TRBV11-2 with TRBJ1-5, with a tentative D call TRBD1 (5 bases). The CDR3 has 15 amino acids. Deletions cut 0 bases from V and 0 bases from J, with 6 bases between. Germline CDR1 SGHAT, CDR2 FQNNGV. CDR3 in amino acids: CASSLEGVSNQPQHF. The CDR3, as DNA: TGTGCCAGCAGCTTAGAAGGGGTTAGCAATCAGCCCCAGCATTTT.

The chain joins TRBV4-1 to TRBJ2-2; 11 nucleotides line up with TRBD2. The CDR3 runs to 15 residues. Germline V gene data show CDR1 as MGHRA and CDR2 as YSYEKL. The V gene end was trimmed by 4 bases and the J gene end by 5 bases; junction bases not matched to a gene: 3. The CDR3 nucleotides are TGCGCCAGCAGCCCTAGCGGGAGGAGAACCGGGGAGCTGTTTTTT. It encodes CASSPSGRRTGELFF.

The rearrangement joins TRBV5-4 to TRBJ2-2; 7 bases are shared with TRBD2. Germline CDR1 SGHNT, CDR2 YYREEE (reference sequence). The CDR3 is 14 amino acids. With V trimmed by 5 bases and J by 6 bases, 7 bases remained unmatched. As DNA, the CDR3 is TGTGCCAGCAGTCGGGGCGGGAGTCCCGGGGAGCTGTTTTTT. Its protein is CASSRGGSPGELFF.

This chain links TRBV7-7 with TRBJ2-1; D possibly corresponds to TRBD1 (6 bases). The CDR3 length is 14 residues. Germline V gene data show CDR1 as SSHAT and CDR2 as FNYEAQ (reference sequence). The ends were cut back, 5 bases at V and 1 base at J, with 9 bases in the middle. CDR3 residues: CASSPGVSYNEQFF. In nucleotides, the CDR3 is TGTGCCAGCAGCCCAGGGGTTTCCTACAATGAGCAGTTCTTC.

Here the CDR3 DNA reads TGTGCCAGCAGCATGTGGGGGTTAACCTACGAGCAGTACTTC. It yields the protein CASSMWGLTYEQYF. The V and J genes are TRBV5-4 and TRBJ2-7; tentatively, D is TRBD1 or TRBD2 (5 bases each). From germline, CDR1 is SGHNT and CDR2 YYREEE (reference sequence). The V and J ends lost 4 bases and 2 bases respectively, with 13 bases between them. There are 14 residues in the CDR3. The full variable domain, rest sourced from reference TRBV5-4 and TRBJ2-7, is ETGVTQSPTHLIKTRGQQVTLRCSSQSGHNTVSWYQQALGQGPQFIFQYYREEENGRGNFPPRFSGLQFPNYSSELNVNALELDDSALYLCASSMWGLTYEQYFGPGTRLTVT.

This clone appeared once. CDR3 amino acids: CASSRDNYEQYF. The CDR3 region has the DNA TGTGCCAGCAGCAGAGACAACTACGAGCAGTACTTC. The rearrangement uses TRBV7-2 and TRBJ2-7; D not certain. This CDR3 contains 12 residues. Germline CDR1 reads SGHTA; CDR2 reads FQGNSA. V gave up 5 bases and J gave up 3 bases, with 8 bases separating them.

V is TRBV15 and J is TRBJ2-2; D uncertain. Germline V gene lookup returns CDR1 LNHNV and CDR2 YYDKDF (reference sequence). CDR3 length: 13 amino acids. V was pared by 1 base and J by 6 bases, with 6 bases between. The CDR3 spells CATSRGGSGELFF. The DNA for the CDR3 is TGTGCCACCAGCAGAGGGGGATCCGGGGAGCTGTTTTTT.